This entry lists 9 T cell receptor beta chains sequenced from one sample in a study of control samples from healthy donors and cancer patients. Some clones are missing from TCRdb's copy, which holds only in-frame ones; the method was immunoSEQ multiplex PCR. The sample has 90,000 to 150,000 clones, 88% seen once. Specimen: blood. The receptors stem from a man aged 35 to 55 in good health.

The genes are TRBV24-1 and TRBJ2-5; 14 bases match TRBD2. CDR3 size: 17 residues. The junction had 15 bases not matched to a gene; V was cut back by 11 bases and J by 5 bases. Looked up from germline, CDR1 is KGHDR and CDR2 is SFDVKD. The CDR3 here is CASSGTSGGIAEETQYF. CDR3 bases: TGTGCCAGTTCCGGGACTAGCGGGGGCATTGCCGAGGAGACCCAGTACTTC.

The chain recombines TRBV5-6 with TRBJ2-7, with 9 bases matching TRBD1. CDR1 is SGHDT and CDR2 is YYEEEE in the germline V gene. The CDR3 is 14 amino acids. Unmatched junction bases numbered 3, after V lost 3 bases and J lost 2 bases. CDR3 in amino acids: CASSWGQGPYEQYF. The CDR3 bases are TGTGCCAGCAGCTGGGGACAGGGACCCTACGAGCAGTACTTC. Full variable domain (rest looked up from reference TRBV5-6 and TRBJ2-7): DAGVTQSPTHLIKTRGQQVTLRCSPKSGHDTVSWYQQALGQGPQFIFQYYEEEERQRGNFPDRFSGHQFPNYSSELNVNALLLGDSALYLCASSWGQGPYEQYFGPGTRLTVT.

The genes are TRBV3-1 (or the pseudogene TRBV3-2) and TRBJ2-3; the D is unclear. Trimming took 3 bases from V and 8 from J, leaving 9 bases between them. The V gene's germline CDR1 is LGHDT and CDR2 YNNKEL (reference sequence). The CDR3 covers 12 residues. Here the CDR3 reads CASSQGRPTQYF. In DNA form, the CDR3 reads TGTGCCAGCAGCCAGGGCCGTCCTACGCAGTATTTT.

Written as DNA, the CDR3 is TGTGCCATCGAAGACAGGGATTTCAACACCGGGGAGCTGTTTTTT. It codes for CAIEDRDFNTGELFF. The genes are TRBV10-3 and TRBJ2-2; 7 nucleotides agree with TRBD1. The CDR3 has 15 residues. J was trimmed by 2 bases and V by 8 bases; bases with no gene match: 8. Germline V gene lookup returns CDR1 ENHRY and CDR2 SYGVKD.

The rearrangement uses TRBV27 and TRBJ2-5; D is unclear. The V gene's germline CDR1 is MNHEY and CDR2 SMNVEV (reference sequence). V lost 2 bases and J 3 bases, leaving 7 bases between the germline ends. The CDR3 spans 13 residues. CDR3 sequence reads: CASSLLGEETQYF. Here the CDR3 DNA reads TGTGCCAGCAGTTTACTTGGGGAAGAGACCCAGTACTTC.

The CDR3, as DNA: TGTGCCAGCAGCTACGGACAGGCCCCCTCCTACGAGCAGTACTTC. Amino acid sequence: CASSYGQAPSYEQYF. The rearrangement links TRBV7-6 to TRBJ2-7; 7 bases are a match to TRBD1. The trim removed 4 bases at V and 0 bases at J, leaving 6 bases unmatched. Germline assignment: CDR1 SGHVS and CDR2 FNYEAQ. This CDR3 is built from 15 residues.

V is TRBV6-1 and J is TRBJ1-5; the match to TRBD1 covers 7 bases. The CDR3 sequence is 16 residues long. V lost 4 bases and J lost 2; bases outside the gene matches: 8. Germline lookup yields CDR1 MNHNS and CDR2 SASEGT. CDR3 in amino acids: CASSGVTGSGNQPQHF. The CDR3 coding sequence is TGTGCCAGCAGTGGAGTGACAGGGTCGGGCAATCAGCCCCAGCATTTT.

The chain has TRBV5-1 and TRBJ2-5, with 8 positions matching TRBD1. Germline values: CDR1 SGHRS, CDR2 YFSETQ. V trimming: 2 bases; J trimming: 1 base; junction bases outside the gene matches: 4. The CDR3 length is 15 residues. CDR3 protein: CASSFSGTGQETQYF. DNA of the CDR3: TGCGCCAGCAGCTTCTCCGGGACAGGCCAAGAGACCCAGTACTTC.

The V gene is TRBV4-3, the J gene TRBJ2-2, with 7 bases identical to TRBD1. Trimming removed 0 bases from V and 1 base from J; junction bases left unmatched: 2. The CDR3 is made up of 16 amino acids. Germline V lookup: CDR1 LGHNA, CDR2 YSLEER. CDR3: CASSQDRDRNTGELFF. CDR3 DNA sequence: TGCGCCAGCAGCCAAGACCGGGACAGGAACACCGGGGAGCTGTTTTTT.